The 5 T cell receptor beta chains listed next were all sequenced from one sample in a study of cytomegalovirus exposure and HLA in healthy donors (dated by TCRdb to between 2016 and 2019). Receptors were amplified or captured by the immunoSEQ multiplex PCR assay. For the multiplex PCR, a mixture combining 60 forward primers for TCR Vbeta segments and 13 reverse primers for TCR Jbeta segments was used. Imported from immuneACCESS, the table was reduced by TCRdb to in-frame sequences with V and J called. These copies leave out some clones; in studies compared against another copy, an unresolved V gene accounts for under half, and the cause of the remainder is not known. This sample's table has entries for some 200,000 clones. Clones ranked in the top ten supply 0.74% of the sample. The sample taken for sequencing was PBMCs. These receptors were collected from a boy aged 5-17 years in good health and CMV-seronegative.

J is TRBJ2-7 and V is TRBV9; D may be TRBD2 (5 bases). The CDR3 runs to 16 residues. Per germline, CDR1 SGDLS and CDR2 YYNGEE. The V and J ends lost 4 bases and 3 bases respectively, with 20 bases between them. CDR3 sequence reads: CASSPRPWTESYEQYF. The CDR3 DNA follows: TGTGCCAGCAGCCCCCGGCCTTGGACTGAAAGCTACGAGCAGTACTTC. The entire variable domain, with the rest obtained from reference TRBV9 and TRBJ2-7, is as follows: DSGVTQTPKHLITATGQRVTLRCSPRSGDLSVYWYQQSLDQGLQFLIQYYNGEERAKGNILERFSAQQFPDLHSELNLSSLELGDSALYFCASSPRPWTESYEQYFGPGTRLTVT.

In regard to this clone: Germline and junction disagree at one end, which may indicate a read error. This chain uses TRBV6-5 with TRBJ1-1; TRBD1 agrees at 9 bases. Germline values: CDR1 MNHEY, CDR2 SVGAGI. This CDR3 contains 13 residues. As DNA, the CDR3 is TGTGTCAGCAGGTGGGACAGGGCCCAGCGCGTATTCTTT. Translated: CVSRWDRAQRVFF.

The rearrangement uses TRBV29-1 and TRBJ2-5; 7 bases map to TRBD1. Germline CDR1 is SQVTM and CDR2 is ANQGSEA. The ends lost 4 bases at V and 7 bases at J; junction bases unmatched: 9. This CDR3 has 13 residues. The CDR3 sequence: CSVGQGVRGTQYF. CDR3 sequence (DNA): TGCAGCGTTGGCCAGGGGGTCCGAGGGACCCAGTACTTC.

The chain links TRBV2 to TRBJ2-3; D is possibly TRBD2 (5 bases). Per the germline V gene, CDR1 is SNHLY and CDR2 is FYNNEI. This CDR3 region has 14 residues. Trimming took 11 bases from V and 0 from J, leaving 15 bases between them. This CDR3 is CAGSRGKSTDTQYF. In nucleotides, the CDR3 is TGTGCCGGCTCCCGGGGTAAGAGCACAGATACGCAGTATTTT.

V is TRBV6-5 and J is TRBJ1-2; TRBD1 is a possible D gene (5 bases). CDR3 length: 14 amino acids. Trimming shortened V by 6 bases and J by 1 base, and 12 bases separated the two germline ends. The V gene's germline CDR1 is MNHEY and CDR2 SVGAGI. CDR3 sequence: CASRKTALNYGYTF. CDR3 nucleotides: TGTGCCAGCAGGAAGACAGCGCTTAACTATGGCTACACCTTC.